This T cell receptor (beta chain) is drawn from a study of T cells in Graves' hyperthyroidism and ophthalmopathy. For the study at large: Once the initial diagnosis was made, peripheral blood was obtained before any treatment.

The sample holds many counts of this clonotype. What it binds is not known. The TCR beta CDR3 regions underwent amplification using RNA transcripts as the source. HTBI primers were used for first-round RT-PCR of the TCR CDR3. MiXCR, run by TCRdb on the multiplex PCR reads, gives a single entry per CDR3 protein. This table holds more than 350,000 distinct CDR3 sequences, approximately 15% found once. Trimming stripped 0 bases from V and 3 bases from J, with 10 bases between. Germline V lookup: CDR1 SGHAT, CDR2 FQNNGV. CDR3 length: 15 amino acids. A NOSPECS grade of at least 4, a Clinical Activity Score of at least 3 and duration under 3 months were recorded in ophthalmopathy patients. Fresh 10 ml peripheral blood yielded PBMCs. Study-level findings and limits: Classification by a 13 V-J model distinguished ophthalmopathy from stable hyperthyroidism.

The specimen was blood. This rearrangement joins TRBV11-2 to TRBJ2-3; possibly TRBD2 for D (5 bases). This clonotype was obtained from a woman in her thirties with Graves' ophthalmopathy. The CDR3 loop is CASSLDRGRTDTQYF. CDR3 DNA sequence: TGTGCCAGCAGCTTAGACCGAGGGCGTACAGATACGCAGTATTTT.